Listed below are T cell receptor beta chains from one sample, sequenced in a study of T cell repertoires in cytomegalovirus infection. Their specific antigens are unknown. TCRdb reprocessed the reads via MiXCR and lists one record per CDR3 protein. The sample holds 100,000 to 150,000 distinct CDR3 sequences, 30% to 40% seen once. Sequencing was performed on CD8+ T cells from cultured PBMCs, taken from culture after CMV antigen stimulation. The receptors were gathered from a human donor in good health (CMV status not recorded). Some clones in this sample may be carry-over from other donors' samples. CDR3s include the opening cysteine and the closing phenylalanine or tryptophan. Where a row states a size, it is once, few, many or the class of an expanded clone; other rows omit it.

TRBV27,.,TRBJ1-1,CASREGGNTEAFF
TRBV5-4,.,TRBJ1-2,CASSLFSGKLGYTF
TRBV6-2/TRBV6-3,.,TRBJ1-5,CASSGGQGISNQPQHF
TRBV28,many,TRBJ2-5,CASRPGRLQQETQYF
TRBV5-6,few,TRBJ2-1,CASSLGQRAGEQFF
TRBV7-2,few,TRBJ2-1,CASSLLFTNYNEQFF
TRBV7-2,many,TRBJ1-2,CASSPYISGSYTF
TRBV7-6,many,TRBJ2-1,CASSLDKRGPSIYNEQFF
TRBV4-1,few,TRBJ2-7,CASSPEAARSYEQYF
TRBV7-7,.,TRBJ2-3,CASSPGFTDTQYF
TRBV7-6,few,TRBJ1-4,CASSSDEKLFF
TRBV4-1,.,TRBJ2-7,CASSQAIQGSYEQYF
TRBV4-3,.,TRBJ1-1,CASSHSPGTIGAFF
TRBV4-1,few,TRBJ1-4,CASSQDATLVEKLFF
TRBV12-3/TRBV12-4,few,TRBJ2-2,CASSEPQGASGELFF
TRBV27,few,TRBJ2-3,CASSLAGQSTDTQYF
TRBV27,few,TRBJ2-1,CASSSWTEQFF
TRBV27,many,TRBJ1-1,CASSLSRGQGAGEHTEAFF
TRBV13,.,TRBJ2-2,CASSFGGGYRITGELFF
TRBV27,.,TRBJ2-1,CASSPFSGGLLNNEQFF
TRBV12-3/TRBV12-4,many,TRBJ2-7,CASTIQGGLGYEQYF
TRBV7-6,few,TRBJ2-7,CASSLNLAGRYEQYF
TRBV11-1,few,TRBJ2-2,CASTRTATGELFF
TRBV6-2/TRBV6-3,.,TRBJ1-1,CASSYLQNTEAFF
TRBV7-7,few,TRBJ2-5,CASSLAPALLGTETETQYF
TRBV6-2/TRBV6-3,few,TRBJ2-1,CASNDPAGGPYNEQFF
TRBV11-1,.,TRBJ2-5,CASSPDGVWETQYF
TRBV4-1,.,TRBJ1-5,CASSPIRTGGQPQHF
TRBV2,.,TRBJ1-1,CASRGTTLLLNTEAFF
TRBV5-1,.,TRBJ1-2,CASSSSPQTGPYGYTF
TRBV5-1,many,TRBJ2-7,CASSYTGNYEQYF
TRBV20-1,.,TRBJ1-1,CSAQKITGNWGSGEAFF
TRBV7-2,.,TRBJ2-3,CASSFLAGANTDTQYF
TRBV2,.,TRBJ1-1,CASSEGQGTEAFF
TRBV6-2/TRBV6-3,.,TRBJ2-2,CASSYRTGSTGELFF
TRBV15,many,TRBJ1-4,CATSRDSTGGNEKLFF
TRBV4-1,.,TRBJ1-1,CASSQGQAKMNTEAFF
TRBV29-1,.,TRBJ2-5,CGTDSPEETQYF
TRBV7-2,many,TRBJ1-6,CASSTASTDYNSPLHF
TRBV7-2,.,TRBJ1-6,CASSWGRGNSPLHF
TRBV7-9,.,TRBJ1-1,CASSLPTGAGTEAFF
TRBV28,.,TRBJ2-3,CASSNGPGTSGSDTQYF
TRBV12-3/TRBV12-4,.,TRBJ1-2,CASSSTAQRGGGYTF
TRBV28,few,TRBJ2-1,CASSPGWTGLYNEQFF
TRBV6-1,.,TRBJ2-7,CASSLDRGGYEQYF
TRBV6-2/TRBV6-3,.,TRBJ1-3,CASSWGTASGNTIYF
TRBV4-1,.,TRBJ1-1,CASSPTQGASRGNTEAFF
TRBV7-9,few,TRBJ2-1,CASSPDRTGLDEQFF
TRBV6-1,many,TRBJ1-3,CASSEGDDSGNTIYF
TRBV6-1,many,TRBJ1-4,CASSEADGQATNEKLFF
TRBV5-4,.,TRBJ1-1,CASRDRGLTEAFF
TRBV27,.,TRBJ2-7,CASSSPSAYEQYF
TRBV12-3/TRBV12-4,few,TRBJ1-1,CASNFFQENTEAFF